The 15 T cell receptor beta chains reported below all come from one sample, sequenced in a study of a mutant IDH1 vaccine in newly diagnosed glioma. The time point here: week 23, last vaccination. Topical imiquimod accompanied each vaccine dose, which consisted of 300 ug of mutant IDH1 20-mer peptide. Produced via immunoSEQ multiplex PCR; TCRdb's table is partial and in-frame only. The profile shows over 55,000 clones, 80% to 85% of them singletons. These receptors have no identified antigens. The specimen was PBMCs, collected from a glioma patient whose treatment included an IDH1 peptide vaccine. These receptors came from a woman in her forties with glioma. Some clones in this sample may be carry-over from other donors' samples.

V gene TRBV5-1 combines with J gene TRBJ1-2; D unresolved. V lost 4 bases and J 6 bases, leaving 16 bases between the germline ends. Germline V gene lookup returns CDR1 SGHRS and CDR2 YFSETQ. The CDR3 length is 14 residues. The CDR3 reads CASSDRVARNGYTF. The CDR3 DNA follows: TGCGCCAGCAGCGACCGGGTCGCGCGTAATGGCTACACCTTC.

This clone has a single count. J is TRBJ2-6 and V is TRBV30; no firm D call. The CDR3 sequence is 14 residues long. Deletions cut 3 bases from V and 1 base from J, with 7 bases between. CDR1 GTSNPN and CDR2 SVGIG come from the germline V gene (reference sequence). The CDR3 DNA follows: TGTGCCTGGAGCTTAGGATCTGGGGCCAACGTCCTGACTTTC. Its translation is CAWSLGSGANVLTF.

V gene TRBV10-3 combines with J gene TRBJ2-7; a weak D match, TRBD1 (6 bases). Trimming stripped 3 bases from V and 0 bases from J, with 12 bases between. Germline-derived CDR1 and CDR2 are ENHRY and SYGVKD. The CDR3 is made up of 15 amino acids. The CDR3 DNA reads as TGTGCCATCAGTGATCCCGGGACACTCTCCTACGAGCAGTACTTC. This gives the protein CAISDPGTLSYEQYF.

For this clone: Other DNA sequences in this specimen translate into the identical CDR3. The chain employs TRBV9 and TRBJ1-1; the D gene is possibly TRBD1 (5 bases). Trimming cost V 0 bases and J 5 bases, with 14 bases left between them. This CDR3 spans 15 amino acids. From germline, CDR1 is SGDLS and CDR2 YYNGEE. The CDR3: CASSVEGTGGTEAFF. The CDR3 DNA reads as TGTGCCAGCAGCGTAGAAGGGACCGGGGGTACTGAAGCTTTCTTT.

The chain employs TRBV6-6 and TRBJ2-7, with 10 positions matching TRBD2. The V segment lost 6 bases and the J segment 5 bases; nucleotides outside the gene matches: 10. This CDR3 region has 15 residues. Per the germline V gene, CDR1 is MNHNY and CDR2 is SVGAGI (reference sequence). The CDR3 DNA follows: TGTGCCAGCAGACACCCAGCGGGGGGGCCCGACGAGCAGTACTTC. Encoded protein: CASRHPAGGPDEQYF.

DNA of the CDR3: TGTGCCAGCAGCGTGGGATCTAGCGGGCCAGATACGCAGTATTTT. Residues: CASSVGSSGPDTQYF. This rearrangement joins TRBV5-4 to TRBJ2-3; TRBD2 agrees at 8 bases. J lost 4 bases, V lost 4 bases, and 8 bases had no gene match. Germline V CDR1 and CDR2: SGHNT, YYREEE (reference sequence). There are 15 residues in the CDR3.

The DNA of the CDR3 is TGTGCCAGTAGTCTCAGGGAACACTATGGCTACACCTTC. Encoded protein: CASSLREHYGYTF. The rearrangement links TRBV19 to TRBJ1-2; TRBD1 might be the D (5 bases). CDR3 size: 13 residues. With 5 bases removed from V and 3 bases from J, the gap between germline ends came to 10 bases. Germline CDR1 and CDR2: LNHDA and SQIVND (reference sequence). Supplemented by reference TRBV19 and TRBJ1-2, the full variable domain reads DGGITQSPKYLFRKEGQNVTLSCEQNLNHDAMYWYRQDPGQGLRLIYYSQIVNDFQKGDIAEGYSVSREKKESFPLTVTSAQKNPTAFYLCASSLREHYGYTFGSGTRLTVV.

This CDR3 is CSCWTGGSSNQPQHF. The CDR3 DNA is TGCAGCTGCTGGACAGGGGGCTCGAGCAATCAGCCCCAGCATTTT. The genes are TRBV29-1 and TRBJ1-5; 11 bases are shared with TRBD1. Germline V gene data show CDR1 as SQVTM and CDR2 as ANQGSEA. V was pared by 8 bases and J by 1 base, with 7 bases of the junction left unmatched. The CDR3 length is 15 residues.

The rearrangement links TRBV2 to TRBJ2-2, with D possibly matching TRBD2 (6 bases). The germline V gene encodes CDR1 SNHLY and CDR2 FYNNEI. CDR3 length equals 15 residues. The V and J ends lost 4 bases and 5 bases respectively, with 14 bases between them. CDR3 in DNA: TGTGCCAGCAGTGGGGGGGAACGAAGGACCGGGGAGCTGTTTTTT. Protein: CASSGGERRTGELFF.

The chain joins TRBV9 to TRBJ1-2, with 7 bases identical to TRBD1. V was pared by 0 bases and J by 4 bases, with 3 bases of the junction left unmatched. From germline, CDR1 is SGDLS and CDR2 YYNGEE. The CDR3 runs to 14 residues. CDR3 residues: CASSVVAGGYGYTF. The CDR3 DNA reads TGTGCCAGCAGCGTAGTAGCAGGGGGCTATGGCTACACCTTC.

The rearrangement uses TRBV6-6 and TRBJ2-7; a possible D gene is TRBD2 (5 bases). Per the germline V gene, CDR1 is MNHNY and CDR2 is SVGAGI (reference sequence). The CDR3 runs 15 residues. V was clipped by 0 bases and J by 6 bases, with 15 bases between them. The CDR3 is CASSYSRERGSEQYF. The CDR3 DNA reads TGTGCCAGCAGTTACTCAAGGGAGAGAGGGTCCGAGCAGTACTTC.

Here the CDR3 reads CASSSTGVDEKLFF. CDR3 nucleotides: TGCGCCAGCAGCTCGACAGGGGTTGATGAAAAACTGTTTTTT. The chain couples TRBV5-1 to TRBJ1-4; 8 bases line up with TRBD1. Germline CDR1 is SGHRS and CDR2 is YFSETQ. V was clipped by 3 bases and J by 6 bases; unmatched bases: 4. The CDR3 is 14 residues long.

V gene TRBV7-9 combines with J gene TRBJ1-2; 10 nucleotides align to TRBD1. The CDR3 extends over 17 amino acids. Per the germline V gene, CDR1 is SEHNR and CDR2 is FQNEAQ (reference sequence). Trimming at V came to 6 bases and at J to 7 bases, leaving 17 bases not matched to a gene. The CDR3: CASSWGLRAGDRGGYTF. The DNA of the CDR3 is TGTGCCAGCAGTTGGGGCCTACGAGCAGGGGACAGGGGTGGCTACACCTTC.

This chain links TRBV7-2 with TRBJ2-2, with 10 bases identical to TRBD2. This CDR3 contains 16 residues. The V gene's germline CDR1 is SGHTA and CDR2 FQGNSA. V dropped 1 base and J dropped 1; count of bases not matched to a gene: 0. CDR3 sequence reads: CASSLVAGGNTGELFF. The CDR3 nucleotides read TGTGCCAGCAGCTTAGTAGCGGGGGGGAACACCGGGGAGCTGTTTTTT. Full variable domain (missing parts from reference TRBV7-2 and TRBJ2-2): GAGVSQSPSNKVTEKGKDVELRCDPISGHTALYWYRQSLGQGLEFLIYFQGNSAPDKSGLPSDRFSAERTGGSVSTLTIQRTQQEDSAVYLCASSLVAGGNTGELFFGEGSRLTVL.

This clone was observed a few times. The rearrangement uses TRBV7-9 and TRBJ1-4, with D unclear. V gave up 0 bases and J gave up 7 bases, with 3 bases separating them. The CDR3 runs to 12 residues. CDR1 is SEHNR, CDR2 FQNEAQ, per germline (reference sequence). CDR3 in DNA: TGTGCCAGCAGCTTAGCGAGTGAAAAACTGTTTTTT. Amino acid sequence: CASSLASEKLFF. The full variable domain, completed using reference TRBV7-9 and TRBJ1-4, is DTGVSQNPRHKITKRGQNVTFRCDPISEHNRLYWYRQTLGQGPEFLTYFQNEAQLEKSRLLSDRFSAERPKGSFSTLEIQRTEQGDSAMYLCASSLASEKLFFGSGTQLSVL.